The clone carrying this T cell receptor (beta chain) was counted only a few times. What it recognizes is unknown. TCRdb processed the 5' RACE reads anew with MiXCR; each CDR3 protein has one entry. There are 350,000 to 500,000 distinct CDR3 sequences in the sample; about a sixth occur only once, and under 25% lies in the top ten. CDR3 length: 18 residues. Trimming stripped 1 base from V and 4 bases from J, with 21 bases between. The V gene's germline CDR1 is SGHVS and CDR2 FNYEAQ. This sample was taken from a study of T-cell memory formation after mild COVID-19. Study-level results: Contracting CD4+ clones were located mainly in CM and EM, and CD8+ clones in EMRA.

Source material: PBMCs or a T cell subset sorted from them (not recorded which). The sequence derives from a man aged 18 to 29 who had mild COVID-19 (a few samples of this study predate the infection). Cell type and time point are not known. This rearrangement joins TRBV7-6 to TRBJ2-3; D possibly corresponds to TRBD1 (6 bases). CDR3 amino acids: CASSLGAEGTGFPDTQYF. In nucleotides, the CDR3 is TGTGCCAGCAGCTTAGGGGCCGAGGGCACAGGGTTCCCAGATACGCAGTATTTT.